This T cell receptor (beta chain) was profiled in a study of regulatory T cells in long-lasting Graves disease. For this clonotype: Its antigen is currently unknown.

Study-level results: Among persistent patients, a larger number of public clonotypes were shared (around 2,700) than among newly diagnosed patients (about 950).

This CDR3 spans 15 amino acids. V was clipped by 0 bases and J by 3 bases, with 9 bases between them. Germline assignment: CDR1 MNHEY and CDR2 SMNVEV (reference sequence). Time point given: persistent/refractory GD, antithyroid drugs over 5 years with positive TRAb. RNA extracted from PBMCs served as the sequencing template. Relying on iRepertoire HTBI primers and Arm-PCR of CDR3 regions, the team built TCR beta libraries. TCRdb re-called the multiplex PCR reads with MiXCR, one entry per CDR3 protein. The table lists 350,000 to 450,000 distinct CDR3 sequences, less than 25% of them singletons. Sequencing was performed on peripheral blood mononuclear cells (PBMCs), taken when the disease was refractory, from a patient treated with antithyroid drugs. The rearrangement joins TRBV27 to TRBJ1-5; D is perhaps TRBD1 (6 bases). The receptor was isolated from a female donor with Graves disease. In DNA form, the CDR3 reads TGTGCCAGCAGTTTATCATCAGGGGCCAATCAGCCCCAGCATTTT. Translated, it gives CASSLSSGANQPQHF.